The sample holds a few counts of the clone carrying this TCR beta chain. Libraries were prepared by immunoSEQ multiplex PCR; TCRdb keeps only in-frame clonotypes and omits some of them. The repertoire holds 150,000 to 200,000 clones, 80% to 95% seen once, with roughly 1.6% in the top ten. The record originates from a study of control samples from healthy donors and cancer patients. Per germline, CDR1 ENHRY and CDR2 SYGVKD. The CDR3 sequence is 15 residues long. V gave up 0 bases and J gave up 8 bases, with 14 bases separating them. The sequenced sample consisted of blood. The sequence came from a man aged 18 to 29 in good health. This chain links TRBV10-3 with TRBJ2-1, with D uncertain. In DNA, the CDR3 is TGTGCCATCAGTGAGTCTACTGGCCGCGTGGATGAGCAGTTCTTC. It specifies CAISESTGRVDEQFF.